These 21 T cell receptor beta chains came from one sample sequenced in a study of shared clonotypes between healthy human individuals. Data came from immunoSEQ multiplex PCR; TCRdb stores just in-frame clones and leaves some out. In the table there are more than 2,000,000 clones, 85% to 95% of which are singletons. Sequenced sample: naive CD4+ T cells from PBMCs. Stated subset: CD45RA+ positively selected. The receptors were sampled from a young man in good health. Some clones in this sample may be carry-over from other donors' samples.

The V call is TRBV29-1, the J call TRBJ2-3; D is ambiguous. The germline V gene encodes CDR1 SQVTM and CDR2 ANQGSEA. The CDR3 runs 13 residues. Trimming removed 6 bases at V and 4 bases at J, with 14 bases between. CDR3 nucleotides: TGCAGCGTAGTCATAGTAATGGCAGATACGCAGTATTTT. It translates to CSVVIVMADTQYF.

Remarks on this clone: The sample contains more than one DNA sequence encoding this CDR3. This chain joins TRBV9 and TRBJ2-2; maybe TRBD1 (6 bases). The CDR3 spans 14 residues. Trimming took 3 bases from V and 2 from J, leaving 8 bases between them. Germline CDR1 reads SGDLS; CDR2 reads YYNGEE. CDR3 bases: TGTGCCAGCAGCGACAGGGTCAACACCGGGGAGCTGTTTTTT. Its translation: CASSDRVNTGELFF.

The chain is built from TRBV5-1 and TRBJ1-4; D is undetermined. The CDR3 loop spans 17 amino acids. Germline V gene sequence: CDR1 SGHRS, CDR2 YFSETQ. Trimming left V 0 bases short and J 7 bases short, with 19 bases between. For the CDR3, the DNA is TGCGCCAGCAGCTTGGGGGAGTTCGGAGGAAGACGTGAAAAACTGTTTTTT. It translates to CASSLGEFGGRREKLFF. The full variable domain, with the rest looked up from reference TRBV5-1 and TRBJ1-4, is KAGVTQTPRYLIKTRGQQVTLSCSPISGHRSVSWYQQTPGQGLQFLFEYFSETQRNKGNFPGRFSGRQFSNSRSEMNVSTLELGDSALYLCASSLGEFGGRREKLFFGSGTQLSVL.

The rearrangement joins TRBV4-3 to TRBJ1-4; 9 bases agree with TRBD1. Germline lookup yields CDR1 LGHNA and CDR2 YSLEER. Trimming took 4 bases from V and 6 from J; bases not matched to a gene: 9. This CDR3 contains 16 residues. The CDR3 reads CASSPLGGTGHEKLFF. In nucleotides, the CDR3 is TGCGCCAGCAGCCCACTTGGAGGGACAGGGCATGAAAAACTGTTTTTT.

The chain couples TRBV5-1 to TRBJ1-1, with D unclear. This CDR3 spans 15 amino acids. The germline V gene encodes CDR1 SGHRS and CDR2 YFSETQ. V lost 1 base and J 2 bases, leaving 12 bases between the germline ends. The CDR3 reads CASSLSTVVNTEAFF. CDR3 bases: TGCGCCAGCAGCTTGAGTACAGTCGTTAACACTGAAGCTTTCTTT.

The chain joins TRBV5-1 to TRBJ2-5, with D perhaps matching TRBD2 (6 bases). The CDR3 has 14 residues. Trimming pared 4 bases from V and 2 bases from J, leaving 12 bases between. The germline V gene encodes CDR1 SGHRS and CDR2 YFSETQ. CDR3 region: CASSPRAGQETQYF. CDR3 coding DNA: TGCGCCAGCAGCCCACGCGCGGGACAAGAGACCCAGTACTTC.

The V and J genes are TRBV7-7 and TRBJ2-1; 8 bases agree with TRBD2. Germline CDR1 is SSHAT and CDR2 is FNYEAQ (reference sequence). Trimming took 2 bases from V and 9 from J; bases not matched to a gene: 6. The CDR3 sequence is 14 residues long. The chain's CDR3 is CASSLTGGPGEQFF. As DNA, the CDR3 is TGTGCCAGCAGCTTAACGGGAGGGCCAGGTGAGCAGTTCTTC. Full variable domain (rest looked up from reference TRBV7-7 and TRBJ2-1): GAGVSQSPRYKVTKRGQDVTLRCDPISSHATLYWYQQALGQGPEFLTYFNYEAQPDKSGLPSDRFSAERPEGSISTLTIQRTEQRDSAMYRCASSLTGGPGEQFFGPGTRLTVL.

The genes are TRBV18 and TRBJ2-1; D is perhaps TRBD1 (6 bases). This CDR3 region has 13 residues. The V gene's germline CDR1 is KGHSH and CDR2 LQKENI. V lost 5 bases to trimming and J lost 5 bases, with 10 bases between them. The CDR3 protein is CASSTTGNNEQFF. CDR3 nucleotide sequence: TGTGCCAGCTCAACCACAGGGAACAATGAGCAGTTCTTC.

J is TRBJ1-1 and V is TRBV5-1, with D tentatively TRBD1 (6 bases). V lost 4 bases to trimming and J lost 0 bases, with 10 bases between them. The CDR3 runs to 14 residues. Per germline, CDR1 SGHRS and CDR2 YFSETQ. Here the CDR3 reads CASSIQGLNTEAFF. The DNA of the CDR3 is TGCGCCAGCAGCATACAGGGATTGAACACTGAAGCTTTCTTT.

The V call is TRBV30, the J call TRBJ2-1; TRBD2 might be the D (5 bases). Germline values: CDR1 GTSNPN, CDR2 SVGIG (reference sequence). The germline V and J ends were trimmed by 4 bases and 3 bases, with 13 bases remaining between them. This CDR3 is built from 14 residues. CDR3 in DNA: TGTGCCTGGACCGAGGGATATTACTACAATGAGCAGTTCTTC. Translation gives CAWTEGYYYNEQFF.

This clone occurred once. The V call is TRBV5-6, the J call TRBJ1-5, with D hard to call. Trimming took off 0 bases at V and 5 bases at J, with 9 bases between the two ends. Germline V gene sequence: CDR1 SGHDT, CDR2 YYEEEE. This CDR3 spans 14 amino acids. The DNA for the CDR3 is TGTGCCAGCAGCTTGGGACCCATTTATCAGCCCCAGCATTTT. Its protein product is CASSLGPIYQPQHF.

The rearrangement joins TRBV13 to TRBJ2-3, with 7 bases identical to TRBD1. The V gene's germline CDR1 is PRHDT and CDR2 FYEKMQ (reference sequence). Unmatched junction bases numbered 16, after V lost 2 bases and J lost 5 bases. The CDR3 spans 18 residues. The CDR3 region is CASSLSRQGRRARDTQYF. The CDR3 region has the DNA TGTGCCAGCAGCTTAAGTCGACAGGGAAGAAGGGCTAGAGATACGCAGTATTTT.

The gene calls are TRBV7-8 and TRBJ2-7, with D possibly called TRBD1 or TRBD2 (5 bases each). The germline V gene has CDR1 SGHVS and CDR2 FQNEAQ. Trimming removed 6 bases at V and 2 bases at J, with 29 bases between. The CDR3 runs to 19 residues. This chain's CDR3 is CASRDPGAAIQKRPYEQYF. The DNA of the CDR3 is TGTGCCAGCAGGGACCCCGGGGCAGCCATCCAGAAGCGTCCCTACGAGCAGTACTTC.

The table lists this clone with a count of one. The chain couples TRBV2 to TRBJ1-1; D is ambiguous. Germline assignment: CDR1 SNHLY and CDR2 FYNNEI. Trimming removed 2 bases at V and 4 bases at J, with 11 bases between. This CDR3 region has 14 residues. The CDR3 reads CASSELVTGTEAFF. As DNA, the CDR3 is TGTGCCAGCAGTGAATTAGTTACCGGCACTGAAGCTTTCTTT.

The chain couples TRBV5-1 to TRBJ2-1; 10 bases line up with TRBD2. J gave up 4 bases and V 7 bases, and 8 bases lay outside the gene matches. Germline CDR1 is SGHRS and CDR2 is YFSETQ. This CDR3 is built from 15 residues. Written as DNA, the CDR3 is TGCGCCAGCGGCAAGGGACTAGCGACTTACAATGAGCAGTTCTTC. This codes for CASGKGLATYNEQFF.

This clone appeared a few times. V gene TRBV28 combines with J gene TRBJ1-5; a possible D gene is TRBD1 (6 bases). Germline V CDR1 and CDR2: MDHEN, SYDVKM. The CDR3 consists of 14 residues. V was shortened by 11 bases and J by 3 bases, with 17 bases between the two germline ends. Here the CDR3 DNA reads TGTGCCGGAGGGGGAAGGGGCCCCAATCAGCCCCAGCATTTT. Protein: CAGGGRGPNQPQHF.

The chain is built from TRBV18 and TRBJ1-1; the D gene is possibly TRBD1 (6 bases). Germline V gene lookup returns CDR1 KGHSH and CDR2 LQKENI. Deletions cut 3 bases from V and 4 bases from J, with 15 bases between. The CDR3 covers 15 residues. CDR3 loop: CASSPESNRATEAFF. The CDR3 region has the DNA TGTGCCAGCTCACCGGAGTCGAACAGGGCCACTGAAGCTTTCTTT.

This chain uses TRBV13 with TRBJ2-7, with TRBD1 matching over 7 bases. The V gene's germline CDR1 is PRHDT and CDR2 FYEKMQ (reference sequence). This CDR3 is 12 amino acids long. Trimming at V came to 6 bases and at J to 7 bases, leaving 6 bases not matched to a gene. CDR3 bases: TGTGCCAGCAGACGAAACAGGGGTGAGCAGTACTTC. Translation gives CASRRNRGEQYF.

The CDR3 here is CASSSGLAATYEQYF. As DNA, the CDR3 is TGTGCCAGCAGCTCGGGACTAGCGGCTACCTACGAGCAGTACTTC. The chain recombines TRBV7-9 with TRBJ2-5; 11 nucleotides agree with TRBD2. The end of the DNA fits TRBJ2-7 better, so the J call may be wrong. Germline V gene data show CDR1 as SEHNR and CDR2 as FQNEAQ (reference sequence). This CDR3 region has 15 residues.

The chain combines TRBV15 with TRBJ1-1, with no clear D. CDR3 length: 15 residues. Germline CDR1 reads LNHNV; CDR2 reads YYDKDF (reference sequence). Trimming removed 0 bases at V and 4 bases at J, with 12 bases between. Here the CDR3 DNA reads TGTGCCACCAGCAGAGATGTAGGGATTCGCACTGAAGCTTTCTTT. As protein: CATSRDVGIRTEAFF.

This clone was picked up one time. The rearrangement uses TRBV5-6 and TRBJ2-3; 8 bases are a match to TRBD2. V trimming: 4 bases; J trimming: 4 bases; junction bases outside the gene matches: 14. This CDR3 contains 17 residues. Germline CDR1 reads SGHDT; CDR2 reads YYEEEE. CDR3 DNA: TGTGCCAGCAGCGGTGCCGAGCCGGGAGGGCCTGCAGATACGCAGTATTTT. Its translation is CASSGAEPGGPADTQYF.